This is a list of T cell receptor beta chains from one sample in a study of T cells in localized non-small cell lung cancer. Sequencing was performed with immunoSEQ multiplex PCR; in TCRdb, only in-frame clones are kept and a portion is missing. The data hold about 76,000 clones, with approximately 84% observed a single time. The specimen was peripheral blood, collected before any cancer treatment. The receptors here all came from a female donor over 55 with stage I lung adenocarcinoma. CDR3s include the opening cysteine and the closing phenylalanine or tryptophan. The order of the fields is clone size, J gene, V gene, D gene, CDR3 DNA, CDR3 protein. D genes are given only for firm matches. Some rows mark clone size as missing; the rest say once, few, many or name a class of expanded clone.

abundance: -; j_gene: TRBJ2-4; v_gene: TRBV19; d_gene: TRBD2; CDR3nt: TGTGCCAGTAGTATAGGAACTAGCGGGATAGTAACCAAAAACATTCAGTACTTC; CDR3aa: CASSIGTSGIVTKNIQYF
abundance: once; j_gene: TRBJ2-3; v_gene: TRBV18; d_gene: TRBD1; CDR3nt: TGTGCCAGCTCACCCACCGGGACAGGGTTCGACGTTACGCAGTATTTT; CDR3aa: CASSPTGTGFDVTQYF
abundance: -; j_gene: TRBJ2-3; v_gene: TRBV19; d_gene: -; CDR3nt: TGTGCCAGTAGCTACCGGGTTGTGGGCACAGATACGCAGTATTTT; CDR3aa: CASSYRVVGTDTQYF
abundance: -; j_gene: TRBJ1-2; v_gene: TRBV6-5; d_gene: TRBD1; CDR3nt: TGTGCCAGCAGGGGCCGGGACAGGGACTATGGCTACACCTTC; CDR3aa: CASRGRDRDYGYTF
abundance: -; j_gene: TRBJ2-1; v_gene: TRBV11-2; d_gene: -; CDR3nt: TGTGCCAGCAGATACAGGGAAGACTCCTACAATGAGCAGTTCTTC; CDR3aa: CASRYREDSYNEQFF
abundance: -; j_gene: TRBJ1-4; v_gene: TRBV4-1; d_gene: -; CDR3nt: TGCGCCAGCAGCCAAGGAGGAGGAGCGGGAGAAAAACTGTTTTTT; CDR3aa: CASSQGGGAGEKLFF
abundance: -; j_gene: TRBJ2-1; v_gene: TRBV7-2; d_gene: TRBD2; CDR3nt: TGTGCCAGCAGCTTCCGGACTAGCGTGGATGAGCAGTTCTTC; CDR3aa: CASSFRTSVDEQFF
abundance: -; j_gene: TRBJ2-1; v_gene: TRBV29-1; d_gene: -; CDR3nt: TGCAGCGTTGAAGTGTTGGCAGCTAGCTCCTACAATGAGCAGTTCTTC; CDR3aa: CSVEVLAASSYNEQFF
abundance: -; j_gene: TRBJ2-5; v_gene: TRBV6-1; d_gene: TRBD2; CDR3nt: TGTGCCAGCAGTGAATTGGGACTAGCACGTGAGACCCAGTACTTC; CDR3aa: CASSELGLARETQYF
abundance: -; j_gene: TRBJ2-3; v_gene: TRBV18; d_gene: -; CDR3nt: TGTGCCAGCTCACCACTAGGACAGAGCCCTAGCACAGATACGCAGTATTTT; CDR3aa: CASSPLGQSPSTDTQYF
abundance: -; j_gene: TRBJ2-7; v_gene: TRBV5-1; d_gene: TRBD2; CDR3nt: TGCGCCAGCAGCTTGTTGGCGGGAGTTGGTTCCTACGAGCAGTACTTC; CDR3aa: CASSLLAGVGSYEQYF
abundance: -; j_gene: TRBJ2-2; v_gene: TRBV9; d_gene: -; CDR3nt: TGTGCCAGCAACCCTACGATGTGGGGCGTCACCGGGGAGCTGTTTTTT; CDR3aa: CASNPTMWGVTGELFF